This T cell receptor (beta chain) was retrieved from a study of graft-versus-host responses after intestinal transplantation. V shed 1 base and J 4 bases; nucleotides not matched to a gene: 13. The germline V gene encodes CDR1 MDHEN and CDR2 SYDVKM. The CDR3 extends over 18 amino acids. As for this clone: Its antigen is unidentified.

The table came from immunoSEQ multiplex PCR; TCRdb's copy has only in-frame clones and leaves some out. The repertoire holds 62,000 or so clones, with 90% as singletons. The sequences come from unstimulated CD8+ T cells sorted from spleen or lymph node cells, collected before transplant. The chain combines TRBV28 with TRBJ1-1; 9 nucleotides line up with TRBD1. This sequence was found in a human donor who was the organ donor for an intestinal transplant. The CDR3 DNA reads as TGTGCCAGCAGTTTATTCTTCGCACAGGGGGCAACTGGCACTGAAGCTTTCTTT. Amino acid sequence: CASSLFFAQGATGTEAFF.